This T cell receptor (beta chain) was captured by sequencing in a study of shared clonotypes between healthy human individuals. CD4+ cells underwent separation, giving CD45RA+ naive and CD45RA-negative memory subsets. Study observations and caveats: Shared across a few donors were about 4.6% of the naive CD4 clonotypes. Investigators collected only blood, and repertoires in tissues likely differ.

Researchers ran the assay at a deep level. The table came from immunoSEQ multiplex PCR; TCRdb's copy has only in-frame clones and leaves some out. Of about 660,000 clones in the sample, about 74% were seen once. With respect to this clone: What it recognizes is unknown.

This clonotype was obtained from a woman in her 30s in good health. Sequencing input: memory CD4+ T cells sorted from blood. Subset: CD45RA-negative fraction.

For the CDR3, the DNA is TGTGCCAGCAGTTACCGGCCTAGCGGCACAGATACGCAGTATTTT. Protein product: CASSYRPSGTDTQYF. V is TRBV6-5 and J is TRBJ2-3, with TRBD2 as a possible D gene (6 bases). V was clipped by 2 bases and J by 1 base, with 10 bases between them. The length of the CDR3 is 15 residues. Germline CDR1 reads MNHEY; CDR2 reads SVGAGI.